The TCR beta chain described here comes from a study of blood T cell repertoires in COVID-19. Study information: The cDNA or gDNA used as material had been derived from T cells, B-cell-depleted T cells, or PBMCs.

Under the authors' procedure: Scientists estimated how many nucleated cells there were by amplifying reference gene primers. Some clones are missing from TCRdb's copy, which holds only in-frame ones; the method was immunoSEQ multiplex PCR. V and J calls and clone size are copied from that table; D and trimming were computed from the DNA. The repertoire includes fewer than 350,000 clones, 86% of them detected once, and roughly 13% sits in the top ten. Germline CDR1 is MGHRA and CDR2 is YSYEKL. V lost 3 bases and J lost 2; bases outside the gene matches: 7. This CDR3 region has 15 residues. Followed over time, Seattle patients had been enrolled while infection was active.

The sequenced sample consisted of peripheral blood. The source is a woman aged 65 to 85 with COVID-19, enrolled during active disease. The chain uses TRBV4-1 and TRBJ2-7; 7 nucleotides align to TRBD2. DNA of the CDR3: TGCGCCAGCAGCCAGGGGGGGGGATCCACCTACGAGCAGTACTTC. It encodes CASSQGGGSTYEQYF.